These 18 T cell receptor beta chains share one sample of origin, sequenced in a study of T cell changes during pregnancy in multiple sclerosis (dated by TCRdb to about 2019). The method was the immunoSEQ multiplex PCR assay. Not all clones reach the TCRdb copy of this immuneACCESS table, which keeps in-frame sequences only. Checked studies attribute under half of the gap to unresolved V genes and leave the rest unexplained. The sample contains 85,000 to 90,000 clones, approximately 95% of them found a single time. Of the sample, 1.5% to 2% falls within the top ten clones. This specimen was peripheral blood, taken after pregnancy. These receptor sequences come from a female donor in good health, enrolled as a control in a pregnancy study.

J is TRBJ2-3 and V is TRBV5-5; TRBD1 matches at 7 bases. Trimming took 6 bases from V and 5 from J; bases not matched to a gene: 15. Germline V gives CDR1 SGHKS, CDR2 YYEKEE (reference sequence). CDR3 length equals 16 residues. Here the CDR3 reads CASNEPGEGAQDTQYF. The CDR3 coding sequence is TGTGCCAGCAACGAGCCGGGTGAGGGGGCTCAAGATACGCAGTATTTT.

The V gene is TRBV2, the J gene TRBJ2-1, with D possibly matching TRBD1 (5 bases). In germline, CDR1 is SNHLY, CDR2 FYNNEI. The CDR3 totals 15 residues. V was trimmed by 5 bases and J by 0 bases, leaving 11 bases between them. For the CDR3, the DNA is TGTGCCAGCAGTTCGACAGAGAGCTCCTACAATGAGCAGTTCTTC. Protein sequence: CASSSTESSYNEQFF.

The chain has TRBV10-3 and TRBJ2-1, with 9 bases matching TRBD1. V lost 2 bases and J lost 5; bases outside the gene matches: 4. This CDR3 region has 15 residues. Per the germline V gene, CDR1 is ENHRY and CDR2 is SYGVKD. The CDR3 sequence: CAISEVDRGHNEQFF. DNA for the CDR3: TGTGCCATCAGTGAGGTGGACAGGGGTCACAATGAGCAGTTCTTC.

The genes are TRBV6-6 and TRBJ2-1; D is perhaps TRBD2 (5 bases). V lost 5 bases and J lost 4, with 15 bases in between. CDR1 is MNHNY and CDR2 is SVGAGI in the germline V gene (reference sequence). This CDR3 region has 15 residues. The CDR3, as DNA: TGTGCCAGCAGTAACGAACCCGGACTTTACAATGAGCAGTTCTTC. Its translation: CASSNEPGLYNEQFF.

This clone was seen a single time. The V gene is TRBV28, the J gene TRBJ2-2; TRBD2 agrees at 15 bases. The CDR3 totals 16 residues. V gave up 5 bases and J gave up 7 bases; unmatched junction bases: 5. The V gene's germline CDR1 is MDHEN and CDR2 SYDVKM. CDR3 sequence: CASSGTSGRSVGELFF. The CDR3 DNA sequence: TGTGCCAGCAGTGGGACTAGCGGGAGGAGTGTCGGGGAGCTGTTTTTT.

Here the CDR3 reads CASRRLAGGDTQYF. The DNA of the CDR3 is TGTGCCAGCAGAAGACTAGCGGGAGGGGATACGCAGTATTTT. The gene calls are TRBV6-5 and TRBJ2-3; 14 bases match TRBD2. J gave up 6 bases and V 6 bases, and 2 bases lay outside the gene matches. This CDR3 region has 14 residues. Germline assignment: CDR1 MNHEY and CDR2 SVGAGI.

The rearrangement joins TRBV28 to TRBJ2-7; no clear D gene. The CDR3 is 14 amino acids. The ends were cut back, 3 bases at V and 1 base at J, with 10 bases in the middle. Germline values: CDR1 MDHEN, CDR2 SYDVKM. The CDR3 sequence: CASSFNPRSYEQYF. As DNA, the CDR3 is TGTGCCAGCAGTTTTAATCCCAGATCCTACGAGCAGTACTTC.

The V gene is TRBV28, the J gene TRBJ2-1; 9 bases fit TRBD1. Trimming cost V 4 bases and J 7 bases; bases outside gene matches: 11. CDR1 MDHEN and CDR2 SYDVKM come from the germline V gene. CDR3 length: 16 amino acids. CDR3 amino acids: CASSSPQGTGINEQFF. The CDR3 DNA sequence: TGTGCCAGCAGTTCACCCCAAGGGACAGGGATAAATGAGCAGTTCTTC. Full variable domain (missing parts from reference TRBV28 and TRBJ2-1): DVKVTQSSRYLVKRTGEKVFLECVQDMDHENMFWYRQDPGLGLRLIYFSYDVKMKEKGDIPEGYSVSREKKERFSLILESASTNQTSMYLCASSSPQGTGINEQFFGPGTRLTVL.

This chain connects TRBV6-6 to TRBJ1-2; possibly TRBD1 for D (6 bases). The CDR3 runs 13 residues. Between the trimmed V and J ends, which lost 0 bases and 6 bases, there was a span of 8 bases. The germline V gene encodes CDR1 MNHNY and CDR2 SVGAGI (reference sequence). CDR3 nucleotide sequence: TGTGCCAGCAGTTACTCAGGGGGGGATGGCTACACCTTC. Translated, it gives CASSYSGGDGYTF.

This chain joins TRBV2 and TRBJ1-5, with D hard to call. The V end lost 8 bases, the J end lost 1 base, and 15 bases lay between the germline ends. The CDR3 is 15 residues long. Germline CDR1 SNHLY, CDR2 FYNNEI. CDR3 coding DNA: TGTGCCAGCGGGCCGGAGGGAGACAGCAATCAGCCCCAGCATTTT. Translating gives CASGPEGDSNQPQHF.

This chain uses TRBV7-9 with TRBJ1-2; D uncertain. CDR3 length equals 13 residues. Germline assignment: CDR1 SEHNR and CDR2 FQNEAQ (reference sequence). With 1 base removed from V and 8 bases from J, the gap between germline ends came to 11 bases. In DNA, the CDR3 is TGTGCCAGCAGCTTAGTGGAGGCGGACGGCTACACCTTC. It codes for CASSLVEADGYTF.

The CDR3 bases are TGTGCCAGTAGTAGGGGCGCGGCGGGGGAGCTGTTTTTT. Its protein is CASSRGAAGELFF. V usage is TRBV19 and J usage is TRBJ2-2, with TRBD1 as a possible D gene (5 bases). V lost 4 bases, J lost 8 bases, and 11 bases lay in between. In germline, CDR1 is LNHDA, CDR2 SQIVND (reference sequence). This CDR3 has 13 residues.

This chain connects TRBV5-1 to TRBJ1-5, with TRBD1 identical over 7 bases. The CDR3 consists of 14 residues. V lost 4 bases, J lost 6 bases, and 7 bases stayed unmatched. Looked up from germline, CDR1 is SGHRS and CDR2 is YFSETQ. DNA for the CDR3: TGCGCCAGCAGCCGGGAGGGGGCAGGTCAGCCCCAGCATTTT. Protein product: CASSREGAGQPQHF.

The CDR3 DNA follows: TGTGCCAGCAGGCGGACAGAAGACACAGATACGCAGTATTTT. Translation: CASRRTEDTDTQYF. The chain couples TRBV27 to TRBJ2-3, with D possibly matching TRBD1 (6 bases). The CDR3 covers 14 residues. Per germline, CDR1 MNHEY and CDR2 SMNVEV (reference sequence). Trimming left V 6 bases short and J 2 bases short, with 12 bases between.

The V and J genes are TRBV11-1 and TRBJ1-1, with D perhaps matching TRBD1 (5 bases). This CDR3 is built from 13 residues. Germline V gives CDR1 SGHAT, CDR2 FQDESV (reference sequence). V lost 3 bases to trimming and J lost 0 bases, with 5 bases between them. The CDR3 here is CASSLDMNTEAFF. In DNA, the CDR3 is TGTGCCAGCAGCTTGGACATGAACACTGAAGCTTTCTTT.

This clone showed up just once. The genes are TRBV28 and TRBJ1-4; 9 nucleotides match TRBD1. Germline CDR1 and CDR2: MDHEN and SYDVKM. The CDR3 loop spans 16 amino acids. The V and J ends lost 3 bases and 6 bases, in that order; junction bases with no gene match: 8. The CDR3 is CASSLGTGSLYEKLFF. CDR3 DNA sequence: TGTGCCAGCAGTTTGGGGACAGGGTCCCTTTATGAAAAACTGTTTTTT. Together with reference TRBV28 and TRBJ1-4, the CDR3 gives the full variable domain: DVKVTQSSRYLVKRTGEKVFLECVQDMDHENMFWYRQDPGLGLRLIYFSYDVKMKEKGDIPEGYSVSREKKERFSLILESASTNQTSMYLCASSLGTGSLYEKLFFGSGTQLSVL.

V usage is TRBV7-6 and J usage is TRBJ1-4; D possibly corresponds to TRBD1 (5 bases). The germline V gene has CDR1 SGHVS and CDR2 FNYEAQ. The CDR3 is 11 residues long. V was trimmed by 6 bases and J by 8 bases, leaving 7 bases between them. The CDR3: CASRGGEKLFF. CDR3 in DNA: TGTGCCAGCAGGGGGGGAGAAAAACTGTTTTTT.

The V and J genes are TRBV6-5 and TRBJ2-3, with D maybe TRBD2 (5 bases). The CDR3 totals 15 residues. Germline V gene sequence: CDR1 MNHEY, CDR2 SVGAGI. V gave up 6 bases and J gave up 6 bases, with 19 bases separating them. CDR3 protein: CASSRMASRGDTQYF. CDR3 bases: TGTGCCAGCAGCCGAATGGCTAGCCGAGGGGATACGCAGTATTTT.